What follows are 7 T cell receptor beta chains derived from one specimen sequenced in a study of yellow fever vaccine responses in identical twins. TCRdb recomputed calls from the RT-PCR reads with MiXCR, one row per CDR3 protein. The sample shows under 20,000 distinct CDR3 sequences, over 65% of them seen only once. The input for sequencing was T cells from blood (PBMCs), unsorted or a sorted subset (not recorded which), taken before or after yellow fever vaccination (not recorded which). The receptors stem from a woman in her late teens or twenties who received the yellow fever vaccine.

The V gene is TRBV6-5, the J gene TRBJ2-1; 12 bases fit TRBD2. V lost 4 bases to trimming and J lost 8 bases; unmatched junction nucleotides: 12. This CDR3 comprises 17 residues. Germline CDR1 is MNHEY and CDR2 is SVGAGI. CDR3 nucleotide sequence: TGTGCCAGCAGTTCGCCCCTAGCGGGAGGGCCGGTCGATGAGCAGTTCTTC. Translating gives CASSSPLAGGPVDEQFF.

This chain connects TRBV10-1 to TRBJ2-1; the D is unclear. Germline-derived CDR1 and CDR2 are WNHNN and SYGVQD (reference sequence). Trimming took 4 bases from V and 2 from J, leaving 9 bases between them. This CDR3 is 14 amino acids long. In DNA, the CDR3 is TGCGCCAGCAGTGGAGGTTTGGCCTACAATGAGCAGTTCTTC. This codes for CASSGGLAYNEQFF.

CDR3 coding DNA: TGTGCCAGCAGCTTATCCTGGACCTCAGGGAGTGAAGCTTTCTTT. It translates to CASSLSWTSGSEAFF. This rearrangement joins TRBV11-3 to TRBJ1-1; TRBD1 might be the D (5 bases). Trimming stripped 2 bases from V and 7 bases from J, with 17 bases between. Germline assignment: CDR1 SGHNT and CDR2 YENEEA. This CDR3 is 15 amino acids long.

This clonotype was detected only a few times. The rearrangement uses TRBV6-1 and TRBJ1-2, with a tentative D call TRBD1 (5 bases). Trimming shortened V by 6 bases and J by 8 bases, and 16 bases separated the two germline ends. The CDR3 is made up of 13 amino acids. Germline CDR1 and CDR2: MNHNS and SASEGT. The CDR3 coding sequence is TGTGCCAGCAGCCAGGGACCTGTCTGGGGCTACACCTTC. Its protein product is CASSQGPVWGYTF.

The chain couples TRBV11-2 to TRBJ2-2; no clear D gene. V was clipped by 0 bases and J by 5 bases, with 16 bases between them. The V gene's germline CDR1 is SGHAT and CDR2 FQNNGV. This CDR3 has 17 residues. Here the CDR3 reads CASSLDGSPGGTGELFF. The CDR3 region has the DNA TGTGCCAGCAGCTTAGATGGGTCACCCGGTGGGACCGGGGAGCTGTTTTTT.

The count of this clonotype is one. The rearrangement uses TRBV19 and TRBJ2-1; D remains unclear. Per the germline V gene, CDR1 is LNHDA and CDR2 is SQIVND (reference sequence). Trimming cost V 5 bases and J 4 bases, with 6 bases left between them. This CDR3 contains 12 residues. The CDR3 coding sequence is TGTGCCAGTAGTCGGCAGTACAATGAGCAGTTCTTC. It yields the protein CASSRQYNEQFF.

The chain employs TRBV29-1 and TRBJ1-1; D gene ambiguous. Trimming took off 6 bases at V and 0 bases at J, with 11 bases between the two ends. The germline V gene has CDR1 SQVTM and CDR2 ANQGSEA. The CDR3 sequence is 13 residues long. DNA of the CDR3: TGCAGCGTCGCTCTGACGGTGAACACTGAAGCTTTCTTT. Translating it yields CSVALTVNTEAFF.